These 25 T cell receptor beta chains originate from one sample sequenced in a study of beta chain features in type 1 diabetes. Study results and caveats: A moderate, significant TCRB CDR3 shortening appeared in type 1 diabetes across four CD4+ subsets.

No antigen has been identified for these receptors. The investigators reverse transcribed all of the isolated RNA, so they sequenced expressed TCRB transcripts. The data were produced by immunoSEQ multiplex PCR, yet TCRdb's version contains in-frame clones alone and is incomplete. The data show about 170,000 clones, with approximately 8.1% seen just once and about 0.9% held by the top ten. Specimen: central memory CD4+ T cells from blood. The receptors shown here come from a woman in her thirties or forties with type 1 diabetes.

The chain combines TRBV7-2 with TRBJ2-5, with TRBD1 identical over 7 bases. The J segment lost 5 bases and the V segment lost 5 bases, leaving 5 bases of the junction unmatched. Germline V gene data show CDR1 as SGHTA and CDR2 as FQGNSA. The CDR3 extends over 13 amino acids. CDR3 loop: CASSTGQRETQYF. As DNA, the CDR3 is TGTGCCAGCAGCACGGGACAGAGGGAGACCCAGTACTTC. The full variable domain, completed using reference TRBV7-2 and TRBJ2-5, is GAGVSQSPSNKVTEKGKDVELRCDPISGHTALYWYRQSLGQGLEFLIYFQGNSAPDKSGLPSDRFSAERTGGSVSTLTIQRTQQEDSAVYLCASSTGQRETQYFGPGTRLLVL.

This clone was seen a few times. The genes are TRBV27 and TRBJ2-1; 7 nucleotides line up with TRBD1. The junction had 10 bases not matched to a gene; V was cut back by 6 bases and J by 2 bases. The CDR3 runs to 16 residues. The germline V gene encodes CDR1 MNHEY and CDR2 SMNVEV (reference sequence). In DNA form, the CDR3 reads TGTGCCAGCAGGTCAGAGGGGGCCGATGCCTACAATGAGCAGTTCTTC. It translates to CASRSEGADAYNEQFF.

CDR3 in amino acids: CASSRDRSEQYF. CDR3 DNA sequence: TGCGCCAGCAGCCGAGACAGGTCCGAGCAGTACTTC. The rearrangement joins TRBV5-1 to TRBJ2-7; a possible D gene is TRBD1 (6 bases). Between the trimmed V and J ends, which lost 4 bases and 6 bases, there was a span of 11 bases. Germline loops: CDR1 SGHRS, CDR2 YFSETQ. The CDR3 loop spans 12 amino acids.

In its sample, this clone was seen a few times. For the CDR3, the DNA is TGCGCCAGCTCCAGCGGAGGCACTGAAGCTTTCTTT. The encoded protein is CASSSGGTEAFF. The chain links TRBV5-1 to TRBJ1-1; no reliable D call. This CDR3 comprises 12 residues. Per germline, CDR1 SGHRS and CDR2 YFSETQ. V lost 7 bases and J lost 4, with 11 bases in between.

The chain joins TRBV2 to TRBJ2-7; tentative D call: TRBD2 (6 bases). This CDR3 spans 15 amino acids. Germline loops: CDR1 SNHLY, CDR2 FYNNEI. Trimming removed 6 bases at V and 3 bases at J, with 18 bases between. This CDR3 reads CASSPPGAGGYEQYF. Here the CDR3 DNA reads TGTGCCAGCAGCCCCCCCGGGGCCGGGGGCTACGAGCAGTACTTC.

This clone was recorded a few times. The CDR3 nucleotides are TGTGCCATCAGCTCGACAGGGGATACGCAGTATTTT. It specifies CAISSTGDTQYF. This sequence joins TRBV10-3 and TRBJ2-3; 7 bases line up with TRBD1. With 6 bases clipped from V and 6 bases from J, the junction kept 3 bases outside the gene matches. CDR3 size: 12 residues. Germline CDR1 reads ENHRY; CDR2 reads SYGVKD.

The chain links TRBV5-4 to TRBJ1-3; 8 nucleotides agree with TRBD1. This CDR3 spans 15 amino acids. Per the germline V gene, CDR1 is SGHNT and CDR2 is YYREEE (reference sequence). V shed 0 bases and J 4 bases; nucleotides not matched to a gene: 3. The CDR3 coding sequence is TGTGCCAGCAGCTTGGGACAGGGGACGGGAAACACCATATATTTT. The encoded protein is CASSLGQGTGNTIYF.

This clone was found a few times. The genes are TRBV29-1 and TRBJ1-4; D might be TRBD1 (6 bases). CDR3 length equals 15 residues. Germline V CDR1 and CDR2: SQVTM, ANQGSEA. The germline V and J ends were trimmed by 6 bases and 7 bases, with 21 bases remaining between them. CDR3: CSVQLSGTSPEKLFF. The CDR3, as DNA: TGCAGCGTGCAACTCTCCGGGACAAGCCCTGAAAAACTGTTTTTT.

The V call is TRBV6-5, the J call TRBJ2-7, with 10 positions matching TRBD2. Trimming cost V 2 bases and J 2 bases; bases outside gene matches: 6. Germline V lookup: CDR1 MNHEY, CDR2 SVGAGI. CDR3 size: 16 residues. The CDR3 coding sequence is TGTGCCAGCAGTTACCGGCTAGCGGGGGACGCCTACGAGCAGTACTTC. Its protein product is CASSYRLAGDAYEQYF.

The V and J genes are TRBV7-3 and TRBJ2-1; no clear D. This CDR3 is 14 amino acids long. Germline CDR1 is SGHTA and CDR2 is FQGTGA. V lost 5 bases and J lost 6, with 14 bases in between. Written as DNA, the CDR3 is TGTGCCAGCAGCCTCTCTCCGCACAGCAATGAGCAGTTCTTC. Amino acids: CASSLSPHSNEQFF.

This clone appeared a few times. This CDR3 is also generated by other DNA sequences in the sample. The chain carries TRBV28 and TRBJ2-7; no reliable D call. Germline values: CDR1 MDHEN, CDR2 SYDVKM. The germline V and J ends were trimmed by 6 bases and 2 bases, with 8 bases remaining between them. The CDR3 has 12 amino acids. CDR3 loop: CASSLNTYEQYF. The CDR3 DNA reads TGTGCCAGCAGCCTAAATACCTACGAGCAGTACTTC. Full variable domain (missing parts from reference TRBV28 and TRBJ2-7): DVKVTQSSRYLVKRTGEKVFLECVQDMDHENMFWYRQDPGLGLRLIYFSYDVKMKEKGDIPEGYSVSREKKERFSLILESASTNQTSMYLCASSLNTYEQYFGPGTRLTVT.

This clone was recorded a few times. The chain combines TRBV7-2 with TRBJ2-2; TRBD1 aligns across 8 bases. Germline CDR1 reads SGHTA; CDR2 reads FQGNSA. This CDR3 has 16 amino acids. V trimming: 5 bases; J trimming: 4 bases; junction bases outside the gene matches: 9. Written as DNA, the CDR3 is TGTGCCAGCAGCCGCGTCGGACAGGGTAGCACCGGGGAGCTGTTTTTT. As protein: CASSRVGQGSTGELFF.

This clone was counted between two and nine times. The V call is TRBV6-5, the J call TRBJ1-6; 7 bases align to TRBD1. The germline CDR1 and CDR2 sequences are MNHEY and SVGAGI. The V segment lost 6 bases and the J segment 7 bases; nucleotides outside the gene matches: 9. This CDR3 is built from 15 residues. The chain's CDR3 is CASRPPDRVNSPLHF. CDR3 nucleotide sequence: TGTGCCAGCAGGCCCCCTGACAGGGTCAATTCACCCCTCCACTTT.

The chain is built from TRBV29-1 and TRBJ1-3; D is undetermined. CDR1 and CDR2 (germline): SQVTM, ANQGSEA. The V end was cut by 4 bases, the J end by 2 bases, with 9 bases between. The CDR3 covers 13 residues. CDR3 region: CSVGQDAGNTIYF. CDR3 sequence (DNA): TGCAGCGTTGGCCAGGATGCTGGAAACACCATATATTTT.

The CDR3 bases are TGTGCCAGCAGCTTAGTCCTAACAGGGAGTGCAACTAATGAAAAACTGTTTTTT. Translated: CASSLVLTGSATNEKLFF. The rearrangement links TRBV7-6 to TRBJ1-4; the D gene is possibly TRBD1 (6 bases). This CDR3 has 18 amino acids. The germline V and J ends were trimmed by 1 base and 0 bases, with 15 bases remaining between them. Germline CDR1 and CDR2: SGHVS and FNYEAQ.

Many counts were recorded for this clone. The DNA for the CDR3 is TGTGCCTGGAGTCCCGGAGAGGAGACCCAGTACTTC. This encodes CAWSPGEETQYF. This rearrangement joins TRBV30 to TRBJ2-5; D ambiguous. CDR1 and CDR2 (germline): GTSNPN, SVGIG (reference sequence). Deletions cut 2 bases from V and 5 bases from J, with 9 bases between. The CDR3 consists of 12 residues.

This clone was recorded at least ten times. CDR3 sequence reads: CASSLGGQGIGYEQYF. The CDR3 DNA follows: TGTGCCAGCAGCTTAGGGGGGCAGGGGATCGGGTACGAGCAGTACTTC. The rearrangement links TRBV7-2 to TRBJ2-7; D possibly corresponds to TRBD1 (6 bases). CDR1 is SGHTA and CDR2 is FQGNSA in the germline V gene. This CDR3 has 16 amino acids. Deletions cut 1 base from V and 4 bases from J, with 17 bases between.

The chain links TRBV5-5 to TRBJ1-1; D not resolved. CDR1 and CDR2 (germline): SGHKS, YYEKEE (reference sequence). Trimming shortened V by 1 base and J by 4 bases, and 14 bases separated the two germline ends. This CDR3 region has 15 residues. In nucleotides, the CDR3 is TGTGCCAGCAGCTTGAGGCCGGGGATTGGCACTGAAGCTTTCTTT. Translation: CASSLRPGIGTEAFF.

The CDR3 nucleotides read TGTGCCAGTAGTCGCGGGGGGATCGGAGAGACCCAGTACTTC. Amino acids: CASSRGGIGETQYF. The chain is built from TRBV19 and TRBJ2-5; TRBD2 matches 8 bases. This CDR3 comprises 14 residues. In germline, CDR1 is LNHDA, CDR2 SQIVND (reference sequence). V dropped 5 bases and J dropped 4; count of bases not matched to a gene: 6.

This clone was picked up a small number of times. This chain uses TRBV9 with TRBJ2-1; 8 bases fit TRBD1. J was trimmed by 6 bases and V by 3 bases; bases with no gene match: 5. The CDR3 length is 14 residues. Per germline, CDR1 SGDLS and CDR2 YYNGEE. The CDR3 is CASSAGQGGNEQFF. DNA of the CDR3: TGTGCCAGCAGCGCCGGACAGGGTGGCAATGAGCAGTTCTTC.

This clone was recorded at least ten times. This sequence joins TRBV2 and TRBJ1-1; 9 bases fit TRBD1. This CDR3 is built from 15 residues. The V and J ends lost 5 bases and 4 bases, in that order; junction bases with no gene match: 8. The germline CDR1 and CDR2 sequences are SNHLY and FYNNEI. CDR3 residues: CASSLLDRGGTEAFF. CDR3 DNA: TGTGCCAGCAGTTTATTGGACAGGGGTGGCACTGAAGCTTTCTTT. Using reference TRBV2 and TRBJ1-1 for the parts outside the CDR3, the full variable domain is EPEVTQTPSHQVTQMGQEVILRCVPISNHLYFYWYRQILGQKVEFLVSFYNNEISEKSEIFDDQFSVERPDGSNFTLKIRSTKLEDSAMYFCASSLLDRGGTEAFFGQGTRLTVV.

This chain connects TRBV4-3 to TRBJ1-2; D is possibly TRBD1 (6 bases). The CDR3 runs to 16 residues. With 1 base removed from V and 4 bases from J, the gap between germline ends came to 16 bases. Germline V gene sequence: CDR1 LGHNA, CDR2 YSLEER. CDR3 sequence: CASSQGVQGRPYGYTF. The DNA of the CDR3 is TGCGCCAGCAGCCAAGGGGTACAGGGACGCCCCTATGGCTACACCTTC.

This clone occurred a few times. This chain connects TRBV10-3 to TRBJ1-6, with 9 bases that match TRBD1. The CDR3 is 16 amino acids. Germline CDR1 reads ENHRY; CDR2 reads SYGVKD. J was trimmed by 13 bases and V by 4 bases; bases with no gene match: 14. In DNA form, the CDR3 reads TGTGCCATCAGTGTGTCCGGGAGGACAGGGGCTGGTCCCCTCCACTTT. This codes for CAISVSGRTGAGPLHF.

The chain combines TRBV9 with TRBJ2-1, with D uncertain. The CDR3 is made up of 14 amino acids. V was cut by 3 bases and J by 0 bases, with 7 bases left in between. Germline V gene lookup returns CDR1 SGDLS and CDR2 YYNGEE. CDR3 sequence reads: CASSGSFSYNEQFF. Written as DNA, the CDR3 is TGTGCCAGCAGCGGGAGCTTCTCCTACAATGAGCAGTTCTTC.

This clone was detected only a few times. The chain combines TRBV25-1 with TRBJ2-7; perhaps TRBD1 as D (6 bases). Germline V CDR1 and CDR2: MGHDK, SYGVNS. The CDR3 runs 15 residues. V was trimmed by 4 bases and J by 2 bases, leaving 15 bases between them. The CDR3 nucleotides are TGTGCCAGCAGTGCCAGGCAGGGGTTTGCCTACGAGCAGTACTTC. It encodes CASSARQGFAYEQYF.